Each of the 10 T cell receptor beta chains below was sequenced from the same sample in a study of blood T cell repertoires in COVID-19. Some clones are missing from TCRdb's copy, which holds only in-frame ones; the method was immunoSEQ multiplex PCR. The profile shows approximately 260,000 clones, about 89% of them singletons. Sequencing was carried out using peripheral blood. The origin of the receptors is a man between 50 and 59 years old with acute or convalescent COVID-19.

This chain joins TRBV10-3 and TRBJ2-1; tentative D call: TRBD2 (6 bases). The CDR3 extends over 14 amino acids. Trimming took 6 bases from V and 5 from J, leaving 14 bases between them. CDR1 is ENHRY, CDR2 SYGVKD, per germline. This chain's CDR3 is CAIRNTGGDNEQFF. CDR3 in DNA: TGTGCCATCAGGAACACTGGCGGGGACAATGAGCAGTTCTTC.

The genes are TRBV27 and TRBJ2-5; D may be TRBD1 (6 bases). V was shortened by 6 bases and J by 2 bases, with 10 bases between the two germline ends. The CDR3 spans 13 residues. Germline values: CDR1 MNHEY, CDR2 SMNVEV (reference sequence). The CDR3 DNA is TGTGCCAGCAGCCGGACAGCGCAAGAGACCCAGTACTTC. Translated: CASSRTAQETQYF.

This clone has just one count. This chain connects TRBV10-3 to TRBJ2-3, with 11 bases lining up with TRBD2. Germline V gives CDR1 ENHRY, CDR2 SYGVKD. The length of the CDR3 is 16 residues. The ends lost 2 bases at V and 6 bases at J; junction bases unmatched: 7. The CDR3, as DNA: TGTGCCATCAGTGAGATGGTAGCGGGGGGGCTTGATACGCAGTATTTT. This codes for CAISEMVAGGLDTQYF.

The chain uses TRBV6-6 and TRBJ2-2, with 10 nucleotides matching TRBD2. V trimming: 6 bases; J trimming: 4 bases; junction bases outside the gene matches: 5. There are 15 residues in the CDR3. Germline V gene lookup returns CDR1 MNHNY and CDR2 SVGAGI (reference sequence). The CDR3 sequence is CASSYTSGTTGELFF. CDR3 nucleotides: TGTGCCAGCAGCTATACTAGCGGGACCACCGGGGAGCTGTTTTTT.

V gene TRBV18 combines with J gene TRBJ2-7, with 7 nucleotides matching TRBD1. CDR1 and CDR2 from the germline V gene are KGHSH and LQKENI. CDR3 length equals 13 residues. Losses at the gene ends were 6 bases for V and 0 bases for J; bases not matched to a gene: 2. The CDR3 protein is CASSGQSSYEQYF. The CDR3, as DNA: TGTGCCAGCTCGGGACAGAGCTCCTACGAGCAGTACTTC.

The rearrangement joins TRBV14 to TRBJ2-1; possibly TRBD2 for D (5 bases). V was clipped by 3 bases and J by 10 bases, with 10 bases between them. Germline CDR1 and CDR2: SGHDN and FVKESK. CDR3 length: 12 amino acids. For the CDR3, the DNA is TGTGCCAGCAGCCATTTAGCTAGCGAGCAGTTCTTC. As protein: CASSHLASEQFF. The full variable domain, with the rest looked up from reference TRBV14 and TRBJ2-1, is EAGVTQFPSHSVIEKGQTVTLRCDPISGHDNLYWYRRVMGKEIKFLLHFVKESKQDESGMPNNRFLAERTGGTYSTLKVQPAELEDSGVYFCASSHLASEQFFGPGTRLTVL.

The CDR3 region is CASSQEWGTDMNTEAFF. The CDR3 bases are TGTGCCAGCAGCCAAGAATGGGGCACGGACATGAACACTGAAGCTTTCTTT. The chain joins TRBV14 to TRBJ1-1, with D tentatively TRBD1 (5 bases). Trimming removed 0 bases from V and 0 bases from J, with 14 bases in between. The CDR3 length is 17 residues. CDR1 SGHDN and CDR2 FVKESK come from the germline V gene.

CDR3 in DNA: TGTGCCAGCAGCTCCCGACTAGACCAAGAGACCCAGTACTTC. It encodes CASSSRLDQETQYF. The chain is built from TRBV5-6 and TRBJ2-5, with D possibly matching TRBD2 (6 bases). The CDR3 length is 14 residues. V shed 3 bases and J shed 0 bases, with 9 bases lying between them. Germline V gene data show CDR1 as SGHDT and CDR2 as YYEEEE.

This chain joins TRBV5-1 and TRBJ2-1; TRBD2 agrees at 11 bases. This CDR3 is built from 18 residues. The germline V gene has CDR1 SGHRS and CDR2 YFSETQ. The V gene end was trimmed by 9 bases and the J gene end by 5 bases; junction bases not matched to a gene: 19. The CDR3 coding sequence is TGCGCCATCCCCCCCCTGGGGCTAGCGGGGGGACCAAACAATGAGCAGTTCTTC. This sequence encodes CAIPPLGLAGGPNNEQFF. Drawing the rest from reference TRBV5-1 and TRBJ2-1, the complete variable domain is KAGVTQTPRYLIKTRGQQVTLSCSPISGHRSVSWYQQTPGQGLQFLFEYFSETQRNKGNFPGRFSGRQFSNSRSEMNVSTLELGDSALYLCAIPPLGLAGGPNNEQFFGPGTRLTVL.

CDR3 coding DNA: TGTGCCAGCAAGTCGCGGCCCATTAGCTATGGCTACACCTTC. The encoded protein is CASKSRPISYGYTF. The V and J genes are TRBV2 and TRBJ1-2; D gene uncertain. Trimming removed 7 bases at V and 4 bases at J, with 16 bases between. Germline CDR1 SNHLY, CDR2 FYNNEI. CDR3 size: 14 residues.